In its sample, the clone carrying this T cell receptor beta chain was seen many times. Preparation of the TCRbeta library used unique molecular identifiers. TCRdb re-called the PCR reads through MiXCR, storing one row per CDR3 protein. Among 250,000 to 300,000 distinct CDR3 sequences listed, over 8% were seen once. The data originate from a study of T-cell reconstitution after alpha-beta-depleted transplantation in children. The germline V and J ends were trimmed by 1 base and 8 bases, with 12 bases remaining between them. This CDR3 has 14 residues. The germline V gene has CDR1 SEHNR and CDR2 FQNEAQ (reference sequence).

Material: PBMCs from the stem cell graft donor, obtained from the stem cell graft. The TCR was taken from a human donor who donated a stem cell graft to a child with SCID. The genes are TRBV7-9 and TRBJ2-1; D ambiguous. CDR3 sequence reads: CASSLVIADDEQFF. The CDR3 DNA sequence: TGTGCCAGCAGCTTAGTGATCGCAGACGATGAGCAGTTCTTC. The variable domain in full, completed from reference TRBV7-9 and TRBJ2-1, reads DTGVSQNPRHKITKRGQNVTFRCDPISEHNRLYWYRQTLGQGPEFLTYFQNEAQLEKSRLLSDRFSAERPKGSFSTLEIQRTEQGDSAMYLCASSLVIADDEQFFGPGTRLTVL.